This T cell receptor beta chain was sequenced during a study of PD-1 blockade in mismatch repair-deficient tumors. General study results and limits: Tumor-resident clones, often undetectable pretreatment in blood, expanded then contracted after pembrolizumab.

With regard to this clone: What it recognizes is unknown.

All patients were mismatch repair deficient, assessed by either PCR or immunohistochemistry. Sequenced by immunoSEQ multiplex PCR; TCRdb stores in-frame clones only, minus some. The sample lists around 120,000 clones; 86% were seen once. With 3 bases removed from V and 3 bases from J, the gap between germline ends came to 15 bases. Germline V gene lookup returns CDR1 LNHDA and CDR2 SQIVND (reference sequence). The CDR3 is 15 residues long. The TCR sequence derives from an adult with mismatch repair-deficient cancer. The V and J genes are TRBV19 and TRBJ2-7, with a tentative D call TRBD1 (6 bases). The specimen comprised peripheral blood, sampled 44 weeks after starting pembrolizumab. CDR3 DNA: TGTGCCAGTAGTATCCTGACAGGAGCAAGCTACGAGCAGTACTTC. This translates into CASSILTGASYEQYF.